This T cell receptor (beta chain) emerged from a study of blood T cells in healthy people across ages. About this clonotype itself: The antigen remains unidentified. The junction shows a germline mismatch at one end, possibly a read error.

Investigators took roughly 9.5 milliliters of peripheral blood from every donor. CDR3 length: 13 residues. Germline-derived CDR1 and CDR2 are SGHTA and FQGNSA. Combining a sample-barcoded 5' primer with a J-beta primer mix, a second PCR ran for roughly 7 to 11 cycles. TCRdb reanalysed the 5' RACE reads using MiXCR and keeps one entry per CDR3 protein. The sample yields approximately 400,000 distinct CDR3 sequences, approximately 51% seen once. Findings of the study overall: Per-million-T-cell TCR beta diversity fell roughly linearly with age. Unsorted PBMCs ruled out conclusive naive versus antigen-experienced comparison.

Sequenced material: blood. J is TRBJ2-7 and V is TRBV7-2, with TRBD1 as a possible D gene (6 bases). This clonotype was obtained from a man aged 55 to 70 in good health. The CDR3 DNA reads TGTGCCAGCAGCCTCCGGGACACCTACGAACAGTACTTC. Translated: CASSLRDTYEQYF.